A selection of T cell receptor beta chains follows, all from one sample in a study of T cell changes during pregnancy in multiple sclerosis. Assay: immunoSEQ multiplex PCR; the TCRdb copy retains only in-frame clones and omits some. The sample carries around 70,000 clones, 91% recorded once. This specimen consisted of peripheral blood, obtained in the second trimester of pregnancy. These receptors came from a female donor with multiple sclerosis, enrolled in a pregnancy study. Both conserved end residues are part of each CDR3. A D gene is named only where the DNA matches it firmly. A clone size is listed for some rows: how often the clone was seen (once, few, many), or a class if it is expanded.

d_call,clone_size,j_call,v_call,cdr3_aa,cdr3_nt
.,.,TRBJ2-1,TRBV7-2,CATAWSNNEQFF,TGTGCCACCGCCTGGAGCAACAATGAGCAGTTCTTC
TRBD2,.,TRBJ2-7,TRBV9,CASSVGLAGGLSYEQYF,TGTGCCAGCAGCGTAGGACTAGCGGGGGGACTCTCCTACGAGCAGTACTTC
TRBD1,.,TRBJ1-2,TRBV11-2,CASSRTGVPYGYTF,TGTGCCAGCAGCCGAACAGGGGTCCCCTATGGCTACACCTTC
TRBD1,.,TRBJ2-5,TRBV5-4,CASSLPGTGGEQYF,TGTGCCAGCAGCTTACCCGGGACAGGGGGAGAGCAGTACTTC
TRBD1,.,TRBJ1-1,TRBV18,CASSRQTGENTEAFF,TGTGCCAGCTCACGCCAGACAGGGGAGAACACTGAAGCTTTCTTT
TRBD2,.,TRBJ2-3,TRBV7-2,CASSPRTSARTDTQYF,TGTGCCAGCAGCCCCCGGACTAGTGCACGCACAGATACGCAGTATTTT
TRBD1,.,TRBJ1-6,TRBV25-1,CASSTQTGHNNSPLHF,TGTGCCAGCAGTACCCAGACAGGGCACAATAATTCACCCCTCCACTTT
TRBD1,.,TRBJ1-4,TRBV18,CASSYGGQGGEKLFF,TGTGCCAGCTCCTACGGGGGACAGGGAGGAGAAAAACTGTTTTTT
.,.,TRBJ1-2,TRBV4-2,CASSQDVSHYGYTF,TGTGCCAGCAGCCAAGATGTTAGCCACTATGGCTACACCTTC
TRBD1,.,TRBJ1-2,TRBV5-6,CASSLGQGVEGYTF,TGTGCCAGCAGCTTGGGACAGGGGGTTGAGGGCTACACCTTC
.,.,TRBJ1-6,TRBV7-3,CASSLGSLSPLHF,TGTGCCAGCAGCTTAGGTTCCCTTAGCCCCCTCCACTTT
TRBD2,.,TRBJ2-3,TRBV30,CAWSVGVSGGGQDTQYF,TGTGCCTGGAGTGTTGGGGTTTCCGGCGGGGGGCAAGATACGCAGTATTTT
.,.,TRBJ1-3,TRBV2,CASSGLSGNTIYF,TGTGCCAGCAGTGGACTCTCTGGAAACACCATATATTTT
.,once,TRBJ2-1,TRBV20-1,CSAGPGYEQFF,TGCAGTGCTGGGCCGGGGTATGAGCAGTTCTTC
.,.,TRBJ1-2,TRBV7-3,CASSQDRFNYGYTF,TGTGCCAGCAGCCAAGACAGGTTCAACTATGGCTACACCTTC
.,.,TRBJ1-5,TRBV6-1,CASSEAGGYIQPQHF,TGTGCCAGCAGTGAAGCAGGGGGATATATTCAGCCCCAGCATTTT
.,.,TRBJ2-5,TRBV5-6,CAGSLTSRSETQYF,TGTGCCGGCAGCTTGACTAGTCGGTCGGAGACCCAGTACTTC
.,once,TRBJ1-2,TRBV7-9,CAGPYGYTF,TGTGCCGGGCCTTATGGCTACACCTTC
TRBD1,.,TRBJ1-2,TRBV10-3,CAISEVQGNGYTF,TGTGCCATCAGTGAGGTACAGGGGAATGGCTACACCTTC
TRBD2,.,TRBJ2-3,TRBV5-1,CASSSGLAGGPSTDTQYF,TGCGCCAGCAGCTCGGGACTAGCGGGGGGGCCCAGCACAGATACGCAGTATTTT
.,.,TRBJ1-2,TRBV5-1,CASSLRVAGGDYGYTF,TGCGCCAGCAGCTTACGAGTGGCGGGGGGAGACTATGGCTACACCTTC
TRBD1,.,TRBJ1-1,TRBV7-2,CASSLRGLGTEAFF,TGTGCCAGCAGCTTAAGGGGGCTGGGCACTGAAGCTTTCTTT
TRBD2,.,TRBJ2-1,TRBV9,CASSVTSGAYYEQFF,TGTGCCAGCAGCGTGACTAGCGGGGCCTACTATGAGCAGTTCTTC
.,.,TRBJ2-1,TRBV5-5,CASSGLAGNEQFF,TGTGCCAGCAGCGGCCTGGCGGGGAATGAGCAGTTCTTC
TRBD2,.,TRBJ2-2,TRBV29-1,CSVVAGVNGELFF,TGCAGCGTAGTAGCGGGGGTGAACGGGGAGCTGTTTTTT
.,.,TRBJ2-1,TRBV20-1,CSALEVYEQFF,TGCAGTGCCCTAGAGGTTTATGAGCAGTTCTTC
TRBD1,.,TRBJ1-2,TRBV4-1,CASSPGQGASHYGYTF,TGCGCCAGCAGCCCCGGACAGGGGGCTTCCCACTATGGCTACACCTTC
TRBD2,.,TRBJ2-7,TRBV6-1,CASGGDLRSYEQYF,TGTGCCAGTGGGGGGGACTTACGCTCCTACGAGCAGTACTTC
.,.,TRBJ2-3,TRBV7-6,CASSPLVPTLGTDTQYF,TGTGCCAGCAGCCCCTTGGTACCCACCTTAGGCACAGATACGCAGTATTTT
.,.,TRBJ1-2,TRBV19,CATKRQESDYGYTF,TGTGCCACAAAGCGGCAGGAGTCAGACTATGGCTACACCTTC
.,.,TRBJ2-1,TRBV25-1,CASRPPGRHYNEQFF,TGTGCCAGCAGGCCCCCGGGTCGTCATTACAATGAGCAGTTCTTC
TRBD2,once,TRBJ2-7,TRBV6-6,CASSNSGGGSYEQYF,TGTGCCAGCAGCAATAGCGGGGGGGGATCCTACGAGCAGTACTTC
TRBD2,.,TRBJ2-5,TRBV9,CASSAKGLASQETQYF,TGTGCCAGCAGCGCGAAGGGACTAGCGTCCCAAGAGACCCAGTACTTC
TRBD2,.,TRBJ2-5,TRBV11-3,CASSPGDSGGPEETQYF,TGTGCCAGCAGCCCCGGAGATAGCGGGGGTCCCGAAGAGACCCAGTACTTC
TRBD1,.,TRBJ2-7,TRBV19,CASRAGTASEQYF,TGTGCCAGTAGGGCTGGGACAGCTAGTGAGCAGTACTTC
.,.,TRBJ2-1,TRBV2,CASSGDNGEQFF,TGTGCCAGCAGTGGGGACAATGGGGAGCAGTTCTTC
.,.,TRBJ1-6,TRBV18,CASSPNRDSPLHF,TGTGCCAGCTCCCCGAACAGGGATTCACCCCTCCACTTT
TRBD1,.,TRBJ2-7,TRBV10-2,CASSASTGAPYEQYF,TGCGCCAGCAGTGCATCGACAGGGGCCCCCTACGAGCAGTACTTC
.,once,TRBJ1-2,TRBV9,CASSVAGRYGYTF,TGTGCCAGCAGCGTAGCCGGGAGATATGGCTACACCTTC
.,.,TRBJ2-7,TRBV27,CASSSGAHSLSYEQYF,TGTGCCAGCAGTTCAGGGGCCCACTCACTCTCCTACGAGCAGTACTTC
TRBD2,.,TRBJ2-3,TRBV7-7,CASSSGLAGMDTQYF,TGTGCTAGCAGCTCGGGACTAGCGGGGATGGATACGCAGTATTTT
TRBD2,once,TRBJ2-5,TRBV29-1,CSVTSGGPLETQYF,TGCAGCGTTACTAGCGGGGGGCCCCTAGAGACCCAGTACTTC
.,.,TRBJ1-2,TRBV19,CASSKGGARINYGYTF,TGTGCCAGTAGTAAGGGGGGGGCGAGAATAAACTATGGCTACACCTTC